This T cell receptor beta chain was found in a study of shared clonotypes between healthy human individuals. Study conclusions and caveats: Memory subsets generally showed lower estimated richness than naive subsets.

Details on this clone: What it binds is unknown.

Germline loops: CDR1 MNHNS, CDR2 SASEGT. The CDR3 is made up of 15 amino acids. Trimming took off 0 bases at V and 8 bases at J, with 14 bases between the two ends. Deep-level running was used for the assay. Generated by immunoSEQ multiplex PCR, the TCRdb table keeps only in-frame clones and is missing some. The sample lists some 500,000 clones, about 96% occurring once. The chain employs TRBV6-1 and TRBJ2-1, with D perhaps being TRBD1 or TRBD2 (5 bases each). The source of this sequence is a woman in her twenties or thirties in good health. The material sequenced was naive CD4+ T cells sorted from blood. The subset: CD45RA+ positively selected. Here the CDR3 DNA reads TGTGCCAGCAGTGAAGCGCTAGCTAGGGGCGATGAGCAGTTCTTC. Amino acids: CASSEALARGDEQFF.